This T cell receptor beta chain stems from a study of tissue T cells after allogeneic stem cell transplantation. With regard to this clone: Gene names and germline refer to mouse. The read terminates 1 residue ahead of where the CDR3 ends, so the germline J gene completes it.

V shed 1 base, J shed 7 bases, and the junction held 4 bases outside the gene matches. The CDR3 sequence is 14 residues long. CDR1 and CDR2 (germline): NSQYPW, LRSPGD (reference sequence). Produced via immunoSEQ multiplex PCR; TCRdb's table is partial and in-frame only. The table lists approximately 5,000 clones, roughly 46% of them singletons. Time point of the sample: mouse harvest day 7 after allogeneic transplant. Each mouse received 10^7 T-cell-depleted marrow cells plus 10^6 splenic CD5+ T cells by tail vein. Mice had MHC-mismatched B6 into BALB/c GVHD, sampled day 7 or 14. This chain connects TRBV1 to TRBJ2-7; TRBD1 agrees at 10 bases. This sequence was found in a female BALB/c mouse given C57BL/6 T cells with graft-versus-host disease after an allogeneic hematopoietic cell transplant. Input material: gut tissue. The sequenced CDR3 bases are TGCACCTGCAGTGCAGGACAGGGGGCAAGGGAACAGTAC. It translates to CTCSAGQGAREQY. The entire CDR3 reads CTCSAGQGAREQYF.